This T cell receptor beta chain was identified in a study of cytotoxic CD8 clonotypes in ibrutinib-treated CLL. Overall study context: Responses: roughly 25 partial, 2 complete; after median around 68 months, about 15 stayed remitted, about twelve progressed. Regarding the study as a whole: Contraction or stability on treatment was seen for public clonotypes, which were uncommon. Ibrutinib response saw clonality rise, and progression saw it return toward baseline. Clonality was higher at baseline than in age-matched healthy donors and tracked circulating CD8+ T-cell counts.

The protocol was immunoSEQ multiplex PCR, while the TCRdb copy is restricted to in-frame clones and leaves out a portion. Found here are 52,000 or so clones, roughly 54% of them singletons; the top ten hold roughly a quarter. About this clone itself: Its matching antigen is unknown.

CDR1 and CDR2 (germline): SNHLY, FYNNEI. The CDR3 spans 16 residues. The V and J ends lost 6 bases and 1 base, in that order; junction bases with no gene match: 8. V usage is TRBV2 and J usage is TRBJ2-5, with TRBD2 matching over 10 bases. The sequence was collected from a human donor with chronic lymphocytic leukemia. The material was PBMCs, obtained at disease progression, from a patient treated with ibrutinib. The chain's CDR3 is CASRSGGGSVQETQYF. As DNA, the CDR3 is TGTGCCAGCAGGAGCGGGGGGGGTTCCGTCCAAGAGACCCAGTACTTC.